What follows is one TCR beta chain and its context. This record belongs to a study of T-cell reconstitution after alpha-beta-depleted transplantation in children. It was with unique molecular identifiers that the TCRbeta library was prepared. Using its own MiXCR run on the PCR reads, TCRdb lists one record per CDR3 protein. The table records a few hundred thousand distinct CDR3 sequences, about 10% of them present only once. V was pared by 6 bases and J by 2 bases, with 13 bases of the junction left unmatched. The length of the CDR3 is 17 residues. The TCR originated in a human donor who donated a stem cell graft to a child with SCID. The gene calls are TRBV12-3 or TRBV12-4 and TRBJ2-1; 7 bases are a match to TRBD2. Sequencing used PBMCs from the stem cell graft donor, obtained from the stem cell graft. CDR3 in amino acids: CASSSLEAGTTYNEQFF. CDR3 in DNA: TGTGCCAGCAGCTCATTAGAAGCGGGGACGACCTACAATGAGCAGTTCTTC.